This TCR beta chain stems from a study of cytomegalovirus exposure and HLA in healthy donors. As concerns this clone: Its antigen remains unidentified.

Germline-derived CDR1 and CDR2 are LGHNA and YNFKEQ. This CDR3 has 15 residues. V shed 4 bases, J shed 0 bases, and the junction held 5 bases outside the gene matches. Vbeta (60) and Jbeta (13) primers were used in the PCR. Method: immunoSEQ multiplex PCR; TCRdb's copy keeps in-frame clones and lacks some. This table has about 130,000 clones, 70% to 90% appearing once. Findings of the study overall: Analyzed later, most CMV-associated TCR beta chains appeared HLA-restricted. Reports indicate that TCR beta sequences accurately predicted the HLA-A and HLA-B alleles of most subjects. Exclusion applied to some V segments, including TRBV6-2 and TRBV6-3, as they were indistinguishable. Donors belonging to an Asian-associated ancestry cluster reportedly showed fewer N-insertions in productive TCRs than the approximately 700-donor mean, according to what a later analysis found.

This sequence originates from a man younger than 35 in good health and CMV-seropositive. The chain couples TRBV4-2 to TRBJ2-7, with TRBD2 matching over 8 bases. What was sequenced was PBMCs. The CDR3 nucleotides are TGTGCCAGCAGCCGCGAGCGGGGGAGCTCCTACGAGCAGTACTTC. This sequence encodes CASSRERGSSYEQYF.